This TCR beta chain comes out of a study of blood T cell repertoires in COVID-19. Looking at the study overall: COVID-19 samples, acute and convalescent, were from the United States, Italy and Spain.

The table came from immunoSEQ multiplex PCR; TCRdb's copy has only in-frame clones and leaves some out. The table lists about 130,000 clones, over 75% of them singletons. J gave up 6 bases and V 5 bases, and 27 bases lay outside the gene matches. Germline V gene lookup returns CDR1 SGHNT and CDR2 YENEEA. CDR3 length: 20 residues. Sequenced input: peripheral blood. The chain combines TRBV11-3 with TRBJ1-2; 7 bases are a match to TRBD1. The receptor's source is a man aged 25 to 40 with COVID-19, enrolled during active disease. CDR3 DNA sequence: TGTGCCAGCAGCCTTATCCCCGTCGTGAGAGGTCGCGACAGGGAGGATGGCTACACCTTC. Amino acids: CASSLIPVVRGRDREDGYTF. Complete variable domain (other parts from reference TRBV11-3 and TRBJ1-2): EAGVVQSPRYKIIEKKQPVAFWCNPISGHNTLYWYLQNLGQGPELLIRYENEEAVDDSQLPKDRFSAERLKGVDSTLKIQPAELGDSAVYLCASSLIPVVRGRDREDGYTFGSGTRLTVV.